The clone carrying this TCR beta chain was picked up a small number of times. The antigen is undetermined. These data belong to a study of blood T cells in healthy people across ages. Study-level results: The unsorted PBMCs prevented any conclusive comparison of naive versus antigen-experienced cells.

V was cut by 6 bases and J by 0 bases, with 15 bases left in between. The CDR3 contains 16 residues. Germline CDR1 SGHTA, CDR2 FQGNSA. Combining a sample-barcoded 5' primer with a J-beta primer mix, a second PCR ran for roughly 7 to 12 cycles. Every cDNA was tagged by a template-switch adaptor with 12 random nucleotides. TCRdb reprocessed the 5' RACE reads via MiXCR and lists one record per CDR3 protein. The sample consists of over a million distinct CDR3 sequences, roughly 40% of them appearing once. The V call is TRBV7-2, the J call TRBJ2-1; either TRBD1 or TRBD2 may fit D (5 bases each). The sample consisted of blood. This TCR was sampled from a woman aged 18-29 years in good health. In nucleotides, the CDR3 is TGTGCCAGCAGGCCCCCGGGGCTCGACTCCTACAATGAGCAGTTCTTC. Translating gives CASRPPGLDSYNEQFF.